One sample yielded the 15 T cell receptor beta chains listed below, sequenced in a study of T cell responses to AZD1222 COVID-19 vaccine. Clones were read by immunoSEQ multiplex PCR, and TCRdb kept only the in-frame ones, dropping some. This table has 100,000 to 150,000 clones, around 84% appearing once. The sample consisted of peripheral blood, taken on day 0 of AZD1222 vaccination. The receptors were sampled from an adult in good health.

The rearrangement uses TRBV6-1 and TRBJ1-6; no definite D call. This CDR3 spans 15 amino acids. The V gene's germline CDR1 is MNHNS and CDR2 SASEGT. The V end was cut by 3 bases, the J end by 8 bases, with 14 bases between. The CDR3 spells CASSEWKGDDSPLHF. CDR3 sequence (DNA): TGTGCCAGCAGTGAGTGGAAGGGCGACGATTCACCCCTCCACTTT.

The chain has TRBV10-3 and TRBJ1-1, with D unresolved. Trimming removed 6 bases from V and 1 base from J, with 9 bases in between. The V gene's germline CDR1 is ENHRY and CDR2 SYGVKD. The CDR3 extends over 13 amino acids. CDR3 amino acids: CAIRLTENTEAFF. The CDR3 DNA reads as TGTGCCATCAGACTGACGGAGAACACTGAAGCTTTCTTT.

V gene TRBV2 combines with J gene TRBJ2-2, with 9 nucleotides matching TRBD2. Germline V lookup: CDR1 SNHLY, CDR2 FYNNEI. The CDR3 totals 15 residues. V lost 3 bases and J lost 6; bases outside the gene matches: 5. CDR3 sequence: CASSDKRGDPGELFF. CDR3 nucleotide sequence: TGTGCCAGCAGTGATAAGCGGGGGGATCCCGGGGAGCTGTTTTTT.

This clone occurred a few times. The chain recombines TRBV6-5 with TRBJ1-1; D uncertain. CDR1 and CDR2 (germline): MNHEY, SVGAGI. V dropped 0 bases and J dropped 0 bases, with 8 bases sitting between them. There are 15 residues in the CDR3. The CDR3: CASSYSAFLNTEAFF. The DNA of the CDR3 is TGTGCCAGCAGTTACTCGGCATTTTTGAACACTGAAGCTTTCTTT.

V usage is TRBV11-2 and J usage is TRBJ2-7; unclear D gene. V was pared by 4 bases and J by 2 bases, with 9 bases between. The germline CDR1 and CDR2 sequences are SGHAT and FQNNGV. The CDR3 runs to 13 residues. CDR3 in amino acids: CASSSPGTYEQYF. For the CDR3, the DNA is TGTGCCAGCAGCTCCCCCGGAACCTACGAGCAGTACTTC.

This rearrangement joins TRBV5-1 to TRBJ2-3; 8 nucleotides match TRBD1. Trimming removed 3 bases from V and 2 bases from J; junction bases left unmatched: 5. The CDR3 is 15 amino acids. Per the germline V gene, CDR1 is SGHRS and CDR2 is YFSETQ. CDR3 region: CASSSAGGLTDTQYF. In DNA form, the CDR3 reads TGCGCCAGCAGCTCAGCAGGGGGCCTCACAGATACGCAGTATTTT. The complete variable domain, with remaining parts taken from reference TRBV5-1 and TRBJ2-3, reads KAGVTQTPRYLIKTRGQQVTLSCSPISGHRSVSWYQQTPGQGLQFLFEYFSETQRNKGNFPGRFSGRQFSNSRSEMNVSTLELGDSALYLCASSSAGGLTDTQYFGPGTRLTVL.

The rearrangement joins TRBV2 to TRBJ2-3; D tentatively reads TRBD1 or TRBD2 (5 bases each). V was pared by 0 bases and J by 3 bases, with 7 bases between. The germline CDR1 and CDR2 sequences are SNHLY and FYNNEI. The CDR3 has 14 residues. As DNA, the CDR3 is TGTGCCAGCAGTGAAGCCTGGGGGACAGATACGCAGTATTTT. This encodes CASSEAWGTDTQYF.

This chain's CDR3 is CASSMAGGRTDTQYF. In nucleotides, the CDR3 is TGTGCCAGCAGCATGGCGGGGGGCCGCACAGATACGCAGTATTTT. V is TRBV3-1 (or the pseudogene TRBV3-2) and J is TRBJ2-3; TRBD2 aligns across 8 bases. V gave up 5 bases and J gave up 1 base; unmatched junction bases: 5. The CDR3 loop spans 15 amino acids. Germline assignment: CDR1 LGHDT and CDR2 YNNKEL (reference sequence).

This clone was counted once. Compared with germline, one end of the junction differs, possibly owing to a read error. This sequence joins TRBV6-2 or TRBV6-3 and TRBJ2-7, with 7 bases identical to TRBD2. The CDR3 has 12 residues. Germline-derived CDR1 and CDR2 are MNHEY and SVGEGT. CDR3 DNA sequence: TGTGCCAGCAGTTACTCGGCGGGAGATGGGGACTTC. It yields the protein CASSYSAGDGDF.

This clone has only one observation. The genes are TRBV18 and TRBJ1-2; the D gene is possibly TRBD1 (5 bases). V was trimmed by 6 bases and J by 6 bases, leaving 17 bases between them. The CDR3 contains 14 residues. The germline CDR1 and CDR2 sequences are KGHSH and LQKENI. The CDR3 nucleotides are TGTGCCAGCTCTCAAGGGACGGTGCTTAATGGCTACACCTTC. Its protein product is CASSQGTVLNGYTF.

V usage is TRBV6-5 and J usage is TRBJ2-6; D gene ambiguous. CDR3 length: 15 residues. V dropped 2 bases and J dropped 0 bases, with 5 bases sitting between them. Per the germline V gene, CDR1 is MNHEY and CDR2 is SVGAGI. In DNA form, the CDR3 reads TGTGCCAGCAGTTACAGGAGCTCTGGGGCCAACGTCCTGACTTTC. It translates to CASSYRSSGANVLTF.

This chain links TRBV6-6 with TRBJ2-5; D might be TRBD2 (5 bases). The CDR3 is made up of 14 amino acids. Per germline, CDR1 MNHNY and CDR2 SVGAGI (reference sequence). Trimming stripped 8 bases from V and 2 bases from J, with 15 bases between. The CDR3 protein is CASGWRSGQETQYF. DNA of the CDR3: TGTGCCAGCGGGTGGAGGTCGGGACAAGAGACCCAGTACTTC.

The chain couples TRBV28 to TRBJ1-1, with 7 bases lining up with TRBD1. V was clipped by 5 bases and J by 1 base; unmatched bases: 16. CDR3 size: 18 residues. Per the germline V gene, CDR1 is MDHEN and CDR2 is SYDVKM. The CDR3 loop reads CASSLFPRGQETNTEAFF. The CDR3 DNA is TGTGCCAGCAGTCTGTTTCCCCGTGGACAGGAAACGAACACTGAAGCTTTCTTT.

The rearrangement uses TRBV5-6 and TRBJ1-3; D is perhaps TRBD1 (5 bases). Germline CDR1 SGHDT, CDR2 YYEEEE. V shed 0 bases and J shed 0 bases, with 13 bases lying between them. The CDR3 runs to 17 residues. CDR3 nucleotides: TGTGCCAGCAGCTTGGCGGGGGACCTAAACTCTGGAAACACCATATATTTT. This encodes CASSLAGDLNSGNTIYF.

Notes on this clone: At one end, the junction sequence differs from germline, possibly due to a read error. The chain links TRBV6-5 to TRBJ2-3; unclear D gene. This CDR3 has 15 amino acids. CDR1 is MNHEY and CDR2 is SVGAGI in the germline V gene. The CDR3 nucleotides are TGTGCCAGCAGTGACTCTGATATCAGCACAGATACGCAGTATTTT. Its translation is CASSDSDISTDTQYF.